The 15 T cell receptor beta chains reported below all come from one sample, sequenced in a study of cytomegalovirus exposure and HLA in healthy donors. With 60 Vbeta and 13 Jbeta primers, the PCR was carried out. Data came from immunoSEQ multiplex PCR; TCRdb stores just in-frame clones and leaves some out. The sample records some 160,000 clones, 65% to 85% being singletons. Sequenced input: PBMCs. Receptors were obtained from a woman aged 40 to 50 in good health and CMV-seropositive.

V gene TRBV19 combines with J gene TRBJ1-6; a weak D match, TRBD1 (5 bases). Trimming cost V 4 bases and J 10 bases, with 14 bases left between them. CDR3 length: 14 residues. Germline values: CDR1 LNHDA, CDR2 SQIVND (reference sequence). The CDR3 sequence is CASSTRQRQSPLHF. The CDR3 coding sequence is TGTGCCAGTAGTACCAGACAGAGACAATCACCCCTCCACTTT.

The chain recombines TRBV4-1 with TRBJ2-1; TRBD2 matches at 10 bases. Germline CDR1 reads MGHRA; CDR2 reads YSYEKL. The CDR3 sequence is 15 residues long. The J segment lost 9 bases and the V segment lost 3 bases, leaving 8 bases of the junction unmatched. CDR3 DNA sequence: TGCGCCAGCAGCCAGACCGGGACTAGCGTTCCTGAGCAGTTCTTC. Its protein product is CASSQTGTSVPEQFF.

The V and J genes are TRBV5-1 and TRBJ1-2; D not certain. The CDR3 runs 13 residues. Germline CDR1 and CDR2: SGHRS and YFSETQ. V was pared by 0 bases and J by 2 bases, with 5 bases between. The CDR3 reads CASSLDQNYGYTF. DNA of the CDR3: TGCGCCAGCAGCTTGGACCAGAACTATGGCTACACCTTC. Full variable domain (remainder filled in from reference TRBV5-1 and TRBJ1-2): KAGVTQTPRYLIKTRGQQVTLSCSPISGHRSVSWYQQTPGQGLQFLFEYFSETQRNKGNFPGRFSGRQFSNSRSEMNVSTLELGDSALYLCASSLDQNYGYTFGSGTRLTVV.

The chain carries TRBV9 and TRBJ2-1, with 9 bases fitting TRBD2. CDR3 size: 15 residues. Trimming at V came to 3 bases and at J to 7 bases, leaving 8 bases not matched to a gene. CDR1 and CDR2 (germline): SGDLS, YYNGEE. Here the CDR3 DNA reads TGTGCCAGCAGCGCCTCCGGGACTAGCAGGAATGAGCAGTTCTTC. It encodes CASSASGTSRNEQFF.

This chain connects TRBV7-3 to TRBJ1-1; D call uncertain. CDR1 and CDR2 from the germline V gene are SGHTA and FQGTGA. V lost 2 bases, J lost 1 base, and 8 bases lay in between. The CDR3 spans 14 residues. CDR3: CASSLRGENTEAFF. CDR3 in DNA: TGTGCCAGCAGCTTACGGGGAGAGAACACTGAAGCTTTCTTT. Full variable domain (rest looked up from reference TRBV7-3 and TRBJ1-1): GAGVSQTPSNKVTEKGKYVELRCDPISGHTALYWYRQSLGQGPEFLIYFQGTGAADDSGLPNDRFFAVRPEGSVSTLKIQRTERGDSAVYLCASSLRGENTEAFFGQGTRLTVV.

The chain links TRBV7-9 to TRBJ2-1; a weak D match, TRBD1 (5 bases). V was shortened by 3 bases and J by 8 bases, with 14 bases between the two germline ends. Germline CDR1 SEHNR, CDR2 FQNEAQ (reference sequence). This CDR3 is 14 amino acids long. In nucleotides, the CDR3 is TGTGCCAGCAGCTTGGCAGGGCTTGGGGATGAGCAGTTCTTC. As protein: CASSLAGLGDEQFF.

Only one count was recorded for this clone. The chain has TRBV14 and TRBJ2-2; the match to TRBD2 covers 10 bases. CDR1 is SGHDN, CDR2 FVKESK, per germline. Trimming took 2 bases from V and 4 from J; bases not matched to a gene: 4. This CDR3 has 16 amino acids. CDR3 region: CASSQLAGDGTGELFF. The CDR3 nucleotides read TGTGCCAGCAGCCAACTAGCGGGAGATGGCACCGGGGAGCTGTTTTTT.

The table lists this clone with a count of one. J is TRBJ1-1 and V is TRBV5-4; TRBD1 matches at 9 bases. CDR1 is SGHNT, CDR2 YYREEE, per germline (reference sequence). This CDR3 has 16 amino acids. V gave up 1 base and J gave up 2 bases; unmatched junction bases: 6. The CDR3 nucleotides read TGTGCCAGCAGCTTGTGGGACAGGGTGGTAAACACTGAAGCTTTCTTT. Translated: CASSLWDRVVNTEAFF.

The rearrangement uses TRBV4-3 and TRBJ1-1, with D maybe TRBD1 (6 bases). The V end lost 3 bases, the J end lost 0 bases, and 11 bases lay between the germline ends. The CDR3 extends over 15 amino acids. Germline values: CDR1 LGHNA, CDR2 YSLEER. CDR3 bases: TGCGCCAGCAGCCACCTACAGGGACTGAACACTGAAGCTTTCTTT. Its protein product is CASSHLQGLNTEAFF.

V gene TRBV27 combines with J gene TRBJ1-2, with a possible D match to TRBD1 (6 bases). There are 13 residues in the CDR3. The V and J ends lost 2 bases and 4 bases respectively, with 8 bases between them. In germline, CDR1 is MNHEY, CDR2 SMNVEV (reference sequence). The CDR3 protein is CASSLTQGYGYTF. DNA of the CDR3: TGTGCCAGCAGTTTAACACAGGGCTATGGCTACACCTTC.

The chain has TRBV5-8 and TRBJ2-3; D possibly corresponds to TRBD1 (7 bases). This CDR3 region has 15 residues. The germline V and J ends were trimmed by 6 bases and 8 bases, with 22 bases remaining between them. Germline loops: CDR1 SGHTS, CDR2 YDEGEE. CDR3 region: CASTLRRTGGGTQYF. The DNA for the CDR3 is TGTGCCAGCACCCTTCGGAGGACAGGAGGGGGTACGCAGTATTTT.

This sequence joins TRBV6-1 and TRBJ2-2, with no clear D. The length of the CDR3 is 14 residues. Between the trimmed V and J ends, which lost 7 bases and 0 bases, there was a span of 9 bases. Germline V gives CDR1 MNHNS, CDR2 SASEGT. CDR3 region: CASKTEANTGELFF. The CDR3 DNA is TGTGCCAGCAAGACTGAAGCGAACACCGGGGAGCTGTTTTTT.

The gene calls are TRBV7-8 and TRBJ2-1; 10 bases map to TRBD2. The CDR3 totals 18 residues. J gave up 0 bases and V 2 bases, and 7 bases lay outside the gene matches. The germline V gene has CDR1 SGHVS and CDR2 FQNEAQ. The CDR3 protein is CASSLIAGGRSSYNEQFF. The CDR3 DNA is TGTGCCAGCAGCTTAATAGCGGGAGGACGAAGCTCCTACAATGAGCAGTTCTTC.

This chain links TRBV9 with TRBJ1-6; TRBD1 matches at 7 bases. After removal of 4 bases from V and 10 bases from J, the junction contained 8 bases not matched to a gene. CDR1 and CDR2 (germline): SGDLS, YYNGEE. The CDR3 spans 14 residues. CDR3 coding DNA: TGTGCCAGCAGCTTCAAGGGGGCCTCGTCACCCCTCCACTTT. As protein: CASSFKGASSPLHF.

The rearrangement links TRBV28 to TRBJ1-1; a possible D gene is TRBD1 (6 bases). CDR3 size: 13 residues. V was cut by 6 bases and J by 3 bases, with 11 bases left in between. Germline V gives CDR1 MDHEN, CDR2 SYDVKM. CDR3: CASRRDTYTEAFF. CDR3 nucleotide sequence: TGTGCCAGCAGGAGGGACACTTACACTGAAGCTTTCTTT.